These T cell receptor beta chains were read from a single sample in a study of control samples from healthy donors and cancer patients. Using immunoSEQ multiplex PCR, the repertoire was profiled, and TCRdb retains in-frame clones only, with some absent. The data hold 190,000 or so clones, with over 80% observed a single time. Sequencing was carried out using blood. All receptors come from a man aged 18 to 30 in good health. CDR3s include the opening cysteine and the closing phenylalanine or tryptophan. Each record gives: J gene, V gene, CDR3 protein.

TRBJ1-3 | TRBV19 | CASSTDSSGNTIYF
TRBJ1-2 | TRBV19 | CASTTQQGSHGYTF
TRBJ1-2 | TRBV6-5 | CASSSGGNYGYTF
TRBJ2-3 | TRBV5-1 | CASSLGEDTQYF
TRBJ1-6 | TRBV14 | CASSQMRSGAGSPLHF
TRBJ2-3 | TRBV3-1/TRBV3-2 | CASSQARGGYTDTQYF
TRBJ1-3 | TRBV9 | CASSVEGTGNTIYF
TRBJ1-5 | TRBV23-1 | CASSRASGSNQPQHF
TRBJ2-7 | TRBV5-1 | CASSPGQSFGDEQYF
TRBJ2-3 | TRBV4-1 | CASSQERRGWASNTQYF
TRBJ1-1 | TRBV4-1 | CASSQDPGNTEAFF
TRBJ1-6 | TRBV6-6 | CASSSQLGTSDSPLHF
TRBJ1-6 | TRBV3-1/TRBV3-2 | CASSTGMPSPLHF
TRBJ2-7 | TRBV3-1/TRBV3-2 | CASSPSRLAGDEQYF
TRBJ1-4 | TRBV2 | CASTTWGGGSEKLFF
TRBJ1-2 | TRBV29-1 | CSVERGGGLGYTF
TRBJ1-4 | TRBV5-1 | CASSLRWIPNEKLFF
TRBJ1-5 | TRBV6-5 | CASSTGANQPQHF